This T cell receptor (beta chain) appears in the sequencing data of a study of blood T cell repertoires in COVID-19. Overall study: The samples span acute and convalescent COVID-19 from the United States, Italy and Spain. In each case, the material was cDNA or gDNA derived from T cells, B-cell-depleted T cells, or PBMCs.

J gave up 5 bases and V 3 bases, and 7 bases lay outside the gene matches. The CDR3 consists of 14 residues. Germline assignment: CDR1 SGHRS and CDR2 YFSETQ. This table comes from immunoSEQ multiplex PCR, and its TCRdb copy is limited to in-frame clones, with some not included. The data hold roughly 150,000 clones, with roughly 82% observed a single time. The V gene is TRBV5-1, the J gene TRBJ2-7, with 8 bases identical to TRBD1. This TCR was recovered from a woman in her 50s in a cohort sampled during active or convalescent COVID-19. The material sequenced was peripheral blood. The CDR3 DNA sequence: TGCGCCAGCAGCTCCGGGACACAGGGGGACGAGCAGTACTTC. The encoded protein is CASSSGTQGDEQYF.